The 32 T cell receptor beta chains below were found in one sample sequenced in a study of STAT5B mutations in CD4+ large granular lymphocyte leukemia. Sequencing was performed with immunoSEQ multiplex PCR; in TCRdb, only in-frame clones are kept and a portion is missing. Of approximately 39,000 clones detected, around 85% appear once; the ten largest clones hold approximately 1.3%. Sequencing was performed on CD4+ T cells from blood buffy coats. The receptors shown here come from a human donor in good health.

The rearrangement joins TRBV20-1 to TRBJ2-3; D call uncertain. The CDR3 is 11 amino acids. The germline gives CDR1 DFQATT, CDR2 SNEGSKA (reference sequence). V was pared by 8 bases and J by 0 bases, with 6 bases between. As DNA, the CDR3 is TGCAGTTCCCCAAGCACAGATACGCAGTATTTT. Amino acids: CSSPSTDTQYF.

This chain uses TRBV30 with TRBJ1-2; D is perhaps TRBD1 (5 bases). The V gene lost 2 bases and the J gene lost 14 bases, with 18 bases spanning the gap. This CDR3 has 12 amino acids. Germline CDR1 reads GTSNPN; CDR2 reads SVGIG (reference sequence). The CDR3 reads CAWSRPTDSGTF. The CDR3 nucleotides are TGTGCCTGGAGTCGTCCGACAGACTCCGGGACCTTC.

The rearrangement joins TRBV7-3 to TRBJ2-3; D uncertain. The CDR3 is 14 amino acids. Trimming took 10 bases from V and 0 from J, leaving 14 bases between them. Germline CDR1 reads SGHTA; CDR2 reads FQGTGA. The CDR3 bases are TGTGCCACCAGTCCGATTTCTAGCACAGATACGCAGTATTTT. Encoded protein: CATSPISSTDTQYF.

The V gene is TRBV20-1, the J gene TRBJ2-5; 9 bases are a match to TRBD1. V trimming: 8 bases; J trimming: 5 bases; junction bases outside the gene matches: 3. The germline gives CDR1 DFQATT, CDR2 SNEGSKA (reference sequence). CDR3 length equals 11 residues. The chain's CDR3 is CSTGTGETQYF. The CDR3 DNA reads TGCAGTACCGGGACAGGGGAGACCCAGTACTTC.

This clone came up once. The chain couples TRBV6-1 to TRBJ1-1, with unresolved D. V was shortened by 10 bases and J by 0 bases, with 12 bases between the two germline ends. Germline V gene sequence: CDR1 MNHNS, CDR2 SASEGT. There are 13 residues in the CDR3. This chain's CDR3 is CATGLELNTEAFF. In DNA form, the CDR3 reads TGTGCCACCGGTTTGGAGCTGAACACTGAAGCTTTCTTT.

This chain links TRBV18 with TRBJ1-2; 8 bases line up with TRBD1. V lost 6 bases, J lost 8 bases, and 17 bases stayed unmatched. This CDR3 is 16 amino acids long. Germline assignment: CDR1 KGHSH and CDR2 LQKENI. In DNA form, the CDR3 reads TGTGCCAGCTCCCCTAGGAACCAGGGGGCACCTCAGGGCTACACCTTC. This sequence encodes CASSPRNQGAPQGYTF. Based on the CDR3 plus reference TRBV18 and TRBJ1-2, the full variable domain is NAGVMQNPRHLVRRRGQEARLRCSPMKGHSHVYWYRQLPEEGLKFMVYLQKENIIDESGMPKERFSAEFPKEGPSILRIQQVVRGDSAAYFCASSPRNQGAPQGYTFGSGTRLTVV.

The V gene is TRBV6-5, the J gene TRBJ1-2; TRBD1 matches 7 bases. CDR1 is MNHEY and CDR2 is SVGAGI in the germline V gene. CDR3 length equals 13 residues. The V gene end was trimmed by 6 bases and the J gene end by 8 bases; junction bases not matched to a gene: 9. This CDR3 is CASSDRVRGGYTF. The CDR3 DNA follows: TGTGCCAGCAGCGACAGGGTGAGAGGGGGCTACACCTTC.

The rearrangement uses TRBV25-1 and TRBJ1-6, with D possibly TRBD1 on 6 matching bases. V lost 3 bases to trimming and J lost 8 bases, with 14 bases between them. Per the germline V gene, CDR1 is MGHDK and CDR2 is SYGVNS. There are 15 residues in the CDR3. The CDR3 protein is CASSDVSGVYSPLHF. The CDR3 region has the DNA TGTGCCAGCAGTGACGTTTCAGGGGTTTATTCACCCCTCCACTTT. Full variable domain (missing parts from reference TRBV25-1 and TRBJ1-6): EADIYQTPRYLVIGTGKKITLECSQTMGHDKMYWYQQDPGMELHLIHYSYGVNSTEKGDLSSESTVSRIRTEHFPLTLESARPSHTSQYLCASSDVSGVYSPLHFGNGTRLTVT.

The J gene is TRBJ1-5, the V gene TRBV2; D is perhaps TRBD1 (6 bases). V was cut by 2 bases and J by 0 bases, with 8 bases left in between. This CDR3 contains 15 residues. Germline values: CDR1 SNHLY, CDR2 FYNNEI. This CDR3 reads CASSEQGGSNQPQHF. The CDR3 DNA is TGTGCCAGCAGTGAACAAGGGGGTAGCAATCAGCCCCAGCATTTT.

The J gene is TRBJ2-5, the V gene TRBV11-2; 9 bases align to TRBD2. V was clipped by 1 base and J by 3 bases; unmatched bases: 3. Per germline, CDR1 SGHAT and CDR2 FQNNGV. The CDR3 length is 15 residues. The CDR3 reads CASSLGGGAEETQYF. CDR3 nucleotides: TGTGCCAGCAGCTTAGGCGGGGGGGCCGAAGAGACCCAGTACTTC.

This clone was observed a few times. The V gene is TRBV11-3, the J gene TRBJ2-7, with 8 bases that match TRBD1. The trim removed 5 bases at V and 1 base at J, leaving 13 bases unmatched. CDR1 SGHNT and CDR2 YENEEA come from the germline V gene. This CDR3 spans 17 amino acids. CDR3 protein: CASSTQTPGQASYEQYF. CDR3 nucleotide sequence: TGTGCCAGCAGCACCCAGACACCGGGACAGGCGTCCTACGAGCAGTACTTC. Supplemented by reference TRBV11-3 and TRBJ2-7, the full variable domain reads EAGVVQSPRYKIIEKKQPVAFWCNPISGHNTLYWYLQNLGQGPELLIRYENEEAVDDSQLPKDRFSAERLKGVDSTLKIQPAELGDSAVYLCASSTQTPGQASYEQYFGPGTRLTVT.

The V and J genes are TRBV5-1 and TRBJ2-1; 14 nucleotides match TRBD2. Germline V gene sequence: CDR1 SGHRS, CDR2 YFSETQ. J was trimmed by 8 bases and V by 1 base; bases with no gene match: 8. The CDR3 has 17 amino acids. The CDR3 coding sequence is TGCGCCAGCAGCTTGCCCTGGACTAGCGGGAGGCTACATGAGCAGTTCTTC. The encoded protein is CASSLPWTSGRLHEQFF.

This CDR3 is CASSQDLDNGALSYNEQFF. CDR3 in DNA: TGTGCCAGCAGCCAAGATCTCGACAACGGGGCCCTCTCCTACAATGAGCAGTTCTTC. The chain joins TRBV4-2 to TRBJ2-1, with D perhaps given as TRBD1 or TRBD2 (5 bases each). This CDR3 comprises 19 residues. The germline V gene has CDR1 LGHNA and CDR2 YNFKEQ. Trimming took off 0 bases at V and 0 bases at J, with 18 bases between the two ends.

There are a few counts of this clone. The V gene is TRBV6-4, the J gene TRBJ2-1; 7 bases align to TRBD2. Germline V gene lookup returns CDR1 MRHNA and CDR2 SNTAGT. The CDR3 is made up of 14 amino acids. The junction had 6 bases not matched to a gene; V was cut back by 5 bases and J by 5 bases. The CDR3 region is CASSTGTTNNEQFF. The DNA of the CDR3 is TGTGCCAGCAGTACCGGGACTACTAACAATGAGCAGTTCTTC.

The CDR3 here is CAISSGGGGYEQYF. In nucleotides, the CDR3 is TGTGCCATCAGTTCAGGGGGCGGAGGGTACGAGCAGTACTTC. The chain carries TRBV10-3 and TRBJ2-7; 8 bases map to TRBD1. The CDR3 extends over 14 amino acids. The J segment lost 4 bases and the V segment lost 5 bases, leaving 7 bases of the junction unmatched. CDR1 is ENHRY and CDR2 is SYGVKD in the germline V gene.

The rearrangement uses TRBV5-4 and TRBJ2-2; D may correspond to TRBD1 or TRBD2 (5 bases each). V lost 4 bases, J lost 6 bases, and 16 bases lay in between. Looked up from germline, CDR1 is SGHNT and CDR2 is YYREEE (reference sequence). The CDR3 runs to 15 residues. The CDR3 sequence: CASSPTGLGAGELFF. In DNA, the CDR3 is TGTGCCAGCAGCCCTACCGGCCTGGGGGCCGGGGAGCTGTTTTTT.

This chain links TRBV18 with TRBJ1-1; no reliable D call. V gave up 1 base and J gave up 4 bases, with 10 bases separating them. Germline CDR1 is KGHSH and CDR2 is LQKENI. The CDR3 is made up of 14 amino acids. In DNA, the CDR3 is TGTGCCAGCTCACCACTCGGGGAAAGCACTGAAGCTTTCTTT. Its protein is CASSPLGESTEAFF.

This clone was counted once. The V call is TRBV7-3, the J call TRBJ2-1, with 8 nucleotides matching TRBD1. Germline V gives CDR1 SGHTA, CDR2 FQGTGA. The junction had 15 bases not matched to a gene; V was cut back by 5 bases and J by 9 bases. The CDR3 contains 16 residues. The CDR3 spells CASSATGGFSWSEQFF. CDR3 DNA sequence: TGTGCCAGCAGCGCCACAGGGGGATTCAGTTGGTCTGAGCAGTTCTTC.

As for this clone: Distinct nucleotide sequences in the sample also encode this CDR3. The chain uses TRBV11-2 and TRBJ1-1, with 7 bases fitting TRBD1. Germline CDR1 SGHAT, CDR2 FQNNGV. V was pared by 9 bases and J by 1 base, with 8 bases of the junction left unmatched. The CDR3 runs 14 residues. CDR3 protein: CASSPRQGNTEAFF. The CDR3 nucleotides read TGTGCCAGTAGCCCAAGACAGGGGAACACTGAAGCTTTCTTT.

This clone appeared a few times. The chain joins TRBV10-3 to TRBJ2-6; 9 positions agree with TRBD1. This CDR3 contains 15 residues. Germline V CDR1 and CDR2: ENHRY, SYGVKD. V lost 6 bases and J lost 2; bases outside the gene matches: 2. The CDR3 DNA follows: TGTGCCATCAGGCGACAGGGGGCTGGGGCCAACGTCCTGACTTTC. Translated: CAIRRQGAGANVLTF.

This clone was counted only a few times. V gene TRBV9 combines with J gene TRBJ2-1; 9 bases line up with TRBD2. The V and J ends lost 3 bases and 3 bases, in that order; junction bases with no gene match: 1. Germline-derived CDR1 and CDR2 are SGDLS and YYNGEE. This CDR3 has 14 amino acids. The CDR3, as DNA: TGTGCCAGCAGCGGTAGCGGGAGCTACAATGAGCAGTTCTTC. Translating gives CASSGSGSYNEQFF.

The gene calls are TRBV9 and TRBJ1-3, with D unclear. Germline CDR1 and CDR2: SGDLS and YYNGEE. This CDR3 is 14 amino acids long. Between the trimmed V and J ends, which lost 4 bases and 4 bases, there was a span of 12 bases. CDR3 nucleotides: TGTGCCAGCAGCCCTCAGAGCCAGGGAAACACCATATATTTT. Its translation is CASSPQSQGNTIYF.

V is TRBV5-4 and J is TRBJ2-1, with 7 bases identical to TRBD2. Germline V CDR1 and CDR2: SGHNT, YYREEE (reference sequence). With 3 bases clipped from V and 10 bases from J, the junction kept 1 base outside the gene matches. The CDR3 totals 11 residues. The CDR3 sequence is CASSWEGEQFF. In DNA, the CDR3 is TGTGCCAGCAGCTGGGAGGGGGAGCAGTTCTTC.

The chain has TRBV7-2 and TRBJ2-4, with TRBD1 as a possible D gene (6 bases). V lost 3 bases to trimming and J lost 3 bases, with 15 bases between them. The CDR3 loop spans 16 amino acids. CDR1 is SGHTA and CDR2 is FQGNSA in the germline V gene. CDR3 DNA: TGTGCCAGCAGCTTTGGTTCAGGGGATGGCAAAAACATTCAGTACTTC. Protein product: CASSFGSGDGKNIQYF.

The genes are TRBV7-9 and TRBJ1-3; D is uncertain. The germline V gene encodes CDR1 SEHNR and CDR2 FQNEAQ (reference sequence). Trimming left V 4 bases short and J 6 bases short, with 13 bases between. The CDR3 extends over 14 amino acids. The CDR3 bases are TGTGCCAGCAGCTCCTCGGGCCGCCCAAACACCATATATTTT. Its protein product is CASSSSGRPNTIYF.

This chain uses TRBV7-9 with TRBJ2-7; D is tentatively TRBD1 or TRBD2 (7 bases each). V was trimmed by 0 bases and J by 6 bases, leaving 15 bases between them. The CDR3 runs to 15 residues. Germline V lookup: CDR1 SEHNR, CDR2 FQNEAQ (reference sequence). CDR3 nucleotides: TGTGCCAGCAGCTTAGCGCGGGGCAGGGGGGGCGAGCAGTACTTC. As protein: CASSLARGRGGEQYF.

This chain connects TRBV10-3 to TRBJ2-7; 9 nucleotides align to TRBD1. Germline values: CDR1 ENHRY, CDR2 SYGVKD. Unmatched junction bases numbered 9, after V lost 11 bases and J lost 7 bases. The CDR3 loop spans 12 amino acids. The CDR3 protein is CAVGQGRNEQYF. Written as DNA, the CDR3 is TGTGCCGTGGGACAGGGTCGTAATGAGCAGTACTTC.

The V and J genes are TRBV30 and TRBJ2-3; D possibly matches TRBD1 or TRBD2 (5 bases each). CDR1 is GTSNPN, CDR2 SVGIG, per germline (reference sequence). Trimming left V 1 base short and J 8 bases short, with 16 bases between. The CDR3 sequence is 14 residues long. DNA for the CDR3: TGTGCCTGGAGTGGAGGGCGGGTTAGGGGTACGCAGTATTTT. Protein product: CAWSGGRVRGTQYF.

The rearrangement joins TRBV5-5 to TRBJ2-7, with unresolved D. The V end was cut by 0 bases, the J end by 2 bases, with 6 bases between. The CDR3 extends over 13 amino acids. Per the germline V gene, CDR1 is SGHKS and CDR2 is YYEKEE (reference sequence). CDR3 sequence (DNA): TGTGCCAGCAGCTTGGAAAAAACCTACGAGCAGTACTTC. This translates into CASSLEKTYEQYF. Using reference TRBV5-5 and TRBJ2-7 for the parts outside the CDR3, the full variable domain is DAGVTQSPTHLIKTRGQQVTLRCSPISGHKSVSWYQQVLGQGPQFIFQYYEKEERGRGNFPDRFSARQFPNYSSELNVNALLLGDSALYLCASSLEKTYEQYFGPGTRLTVT.

The V gene is TRBV7-9, the J gene TRBJ2-1, with D possibly matching TRBD2 (6 bases). V was cut by 5 bases and J by 7 bases, with 27 bases left in between. Germline V CDR1 and CDR2: SEHNR, FQNEAQ (reference sequence). The CDR3 extends over 18 amino acids. The CDR3 sequence: CASSTPPVAGGPGNEQFF. CDR3 bases: TGTGCCAGCAGCACCCCACCCGTAGCTGGAGGGCCGGGGAATGAGCAGTTCTTC.

This clone was counted only a few times. The rearrangement joins TRBV5-1 to TRBJ1-2; D is possibly TRBD1 (6 bases). Trimming took off 3 bases at V and 6 bases at J, with 9 bases between the two ends. The germline V gene encodes CDR1 SGHRS and CDR2 YFSETQ. The CDR3 length is 12 residues. CDR3 region: CASSSAGDGYTF. In nucleotides, the CDR3 is TGCGCCAGCAGCTCCGCAGGGGATGGCTACACCTTC.

This clone was detected only a few times. The V and J genes are TRBV2 and TRBJ1-1, with D possibly being TRBD1 (5 bases). The ends were cut back, 4 bases at V and 10 bases at J, with 13 bases in the middle. There are 12 residues in the CDR3. Germline CDR1 and CDR2: SNHLY and FYNNEI. The CDR3 DNA reads TGTGCCAGCAGTGCGCAGGGATACGTAGCTTTCTTT. It is translated as CASSAQGYVAFF.